The clone carrying this T cell receptor beta chain was seen many times. The CDR3 has 15 amino acids. V gave up 1 base and J gave up 5 bases, with 15 bases separating them. Germline assignment: CDR1 SGHVS and CDR2 FNYEAQ. A J-beta primer mix and a sample-barcoded 5' primer were used in a second PCR of roughly 6 to 12 cycles. Using its own MiXCR run on the 5' RACE reads, TCRdb lists one record per CDR3 protein. The sample includes 1.6 million or so distinct CDR3 sequences, roughly a third seen only once; the top ten take about 10%. The data are from a study of blood T cells in healthy people across ages.

V gene TRBV7-6 combines with J gene TRBJ2-7; D could derive from TRBD1 or TRBD2 (6 bases each). The material sequenced was blood. The TCR originated in a woman in her twenties or thirties in good health. CDR3 protein: CASSLDSAGGHEQYF. CDR3 coding DNA: TGTGCCAGCAGCTTAGATAGTGCCGGGGGCCACGAGCAGTACTTC.